Presented here are 28 T cell receptor beta chains from one specimen sequenced in a study of naive and memory T cell subsets. An equimolar mix of two oligonucleotides served as the beta constant-region primer for TRBC1 and TRBC2. TCRdb independently ran MiXCR on the UMI-ligation and nested PCR reads; one entry per CDR3 protein. This sample has some 28,000 distinct CDR3 sequences, with 9.5% to 12% found just once. Material: effector memory CD4+ T cells from blood. The subset here: effector memory, CD45RA- CD27-. Source of these receptors: a human donor in good health.

The chain has TRBV7-2 and TRBJ2-1; D possibly corresponds to TRBD2 (5 bases). Germline V gene data show CDR1 as SGHTA and CDR2 as FQGNSA. With 3 bases removed from V and 16 bases from J, the gap between germline ends came to 16 bases. The CDR3 runs 12 residues. The CDR3 nucleotides read TGTGCCAGCAGCTTCGAGGGTATGGTTGCATTCTTC. Its translation is CASSFEGMVAFF.

This clonotype is medium-sized within its sample. The gene calls are TRBV19 and TRBJ1-5; D is possibly TRBD1 (5 bases). Looked up from germline, CDR1 is LNHDA and CDR2 is SQIVND (reference sequence). This CDR3 is built from 14 residues. With 5 bases removed from V and 1 base from J, the gap between germline ends came to 9 bases. CDR3 region: CASSLSGSNQPQHF. The CDR3, as DNA: TGTGCCAGTAGTCTGTCAGGGAGCAATCAGCCCCAGCATTTT.

This chain joins TRBV6-2 or TRBV6-3 and TRBJ2-1, with 11 bases that match TRBD2. Germline trimming cut 2 bases from V and 12 bases from J; bases unmatched to any gene: 6. The CDR3 is 14 residues long. The germline V gene has CDR1 MNHEY and CDR2 SVGEGT. CDR3 nucleotides: TGTGCCAGCAGTTACGCTAGCGGGAGGTCTTTGCAGTTCTTC. Protein product: CASSYASGRSLQFF.

The table lists this clonotype with a count of one. A much larger clone lies one base from this, so it may be a read error. The chain has TRBV5-1 and TRBJ2-7, with 7 bases aligning to TRBD2. The CDR3 loop spans 14 amino acids. The V gene's germline CDR1 is SGHRS and CDR2 YFSETQ. CDR3 sequence reads: CASSLISGRDEHYF. CDR3 nucleotides: TGCGCCAGCAGCTTGATTAGCGGGCGGGACGAGCATTACTTC.

This clonotype was recorded many times. The chain couples TRBV7-3 to TRBJ2-1, with unresolved D. Germline V gene lookup returns CDR1 SGHTA and CDR2 FQGTGA. Between the trimmed V and J ends, which lost 2 bases and 5 bases, there was a span of 7 bases. This CDR3 region has 13 residues. CDR3 DNA sequence: TGTGCCAGCAGCTTAGCAACCAACAATGAGCAGTTCTTC. The encoded protein is CASSLATNNEQFF.

The chain links TRBV30 to TRBJ1-5; TRBD1 might be the D (5 bases). V was shortened by 3 bases and J by 3 bases, with 15 bases between the two germline ends. The CDR3 sequence is 15 residues long. Germline CDR1 and CDR2: GTSNPN and SVGIG (reference sequence). Here the CDR3 DNA reads TGTGCCTGGAGCGGGTCGGGGCAGTTCAATCAGCCCCAGCATTTT. Amino acid sequence: CAWSGSGQFNQPQHF.

This clonotype was observed at least ten times. The gene calls are TRBV15 and TRBJ1-5; 7 bases fit TRBD1. The V gene end was trimmed by 8 bases and the J gene end by 0 bases; junction bases not matched to a gene: 7. The CDR3 is 15 amino acids. Germline-derived CDR1 and CDR2 are LNHNV and YYDKDF (reference sequence). The CDR3: CATRSGGYSNQPQHF. The CDR3 coding sequence is TGTGCCACCCGATCAGGGGGATATAGCAATCAGCCCCAGCATTTT. The variable domain in full, completed from reference TRBV15 and TRBJ1-5, reads DAMVIQNPRYQVTQFGKPVTLSCSQTLNHNVMYWYQQKSSQAPKLLFHYYDKDFNNEADTPDNFQSRRPNTSFCFLDIRSPGLGDTAMYLCATRSGGYSNQPQHFGDGTRLSIL.

This clonotype has ten or more counts. The rearrangement uses TRBV7-8 and TRBJ2-7, with 8 bases aligning to TRBD2. This CDR3 has 14 residues. V gave up 3 bases and J gave up 7 bases; unmatched junction bases: 8. Germline V lookup: CDR1 SGHVS, CDR2 FQNEAQ. The CDR3 region is CASSFRGGAREQYF. The CDR3 coding sequence is TGTGCCAGCAGCTTCCGGGGGGGGGCGAGAGAGCAGTACTTC.

This clonotype was found many times. CDR3 DNA sequence: TGTGCCAGCAGCTTGGGGAGCGGGGGGAGCTCCTACGAGCAGTACTTC. This translates into CASSLGSGGSSYEQYF. The J gene is TRBJ2-7, the V gene TRBV5-5; 9 nucleotides agree with TRBD2. Germline V gene sequence: CDR1 SGHKS, CDR2 YYEKEE (reference sequence). The CDR3 loop spans 16 amino acids. V dropped 0 bases and J dropped 0; count of bases not matched to a gene: 4.

This clonotype is labeled as medium-sized (0.01 to 0.1%). The gene calls are TRBV18 and TRBJ2-1, with 12 positions matching TRBD2. V shed 2 bases and J 7 bases; nucleotides not matched to a gene: 21. Germline CDR1 reads KGHSH; CDR2 reads LQKENI. The CDR3 contains 21 residues. CDR3 nucleotide sequence: TGTGCCAGCTCACCAATTTGGACTAGCGGGACCGTTATTGGTAAAGGGAATGAGCAGTTCTTC. Translated, it gives CASSPIWTSGTVIGKGNEQFF. The full variable domain, completed using reference TRBV18 and TRBJ2-1, is NAGVMQNPRHLVRRRGQEARLRCSPMKGHSHVYWYRQLPEEGLKFMVYLQKENIIDESGMPKERFSAEFPKEGPSILRIQQVVRGDSAAYFCASSPIWTSGTVIGKGNEQFFGPGTRLTVL.

The rearrangement joins TRBV5-8 to TRBJ2-2; either TRBD1 or TRBD2 may supply D (5 bases each). The germline CDR1 and CDR2 sequences are SGHTS and YDEGEE. Trimming left V 5 bases short and J 6 bases short, with 11 bases between. This CDR3 comprises 13 residues. For the CDR3, the DNA is TGTGCCAGCAGAAGGGACCGCCCCGGGGAGCTGTTTTTT. Translating gives CASRRDRPGELFF.

This clonotype came up a few times. The chain combines TRBV20-1 with TRBJ1-6; the D gene is possibly TRBD1 (6 bases). V was cut by 5 bases and J by 7 bases, with 15 bases left in between. Germline CDR1 DFQATT, CDR2 SNEGSKA (reference sequence). The CDR3 sequence is 14 residues long. The CDR3 loop reads CSAVNRERNSPLHF. The CDR3, as DNA: TGCAGTGCTGTGAACAGGGAAAGGAATTCACCCCTCCACTTT.

The genes are TRBV18 and TRBJ1-4, with D possibly being TRBD1 (6 bases). V dropped 1 base and J dropped 7 bases, with 13 bases sitting between them. CDR3 length: 15 amino acids. CDR1 is KGHSH and CDR2 is LQKENI in the germline V gene. The DNA for the CDR3 is TGTGCCAGCTCACCACAGACGGGGGCAGTTGAAAAACTGTTTTTT. Encoded protein: CASSPQTGAVEKLFF. Supplemented by reference TRBV18 and TRBJ1-4, the full variable domain reads NAGVMQNPRHLVRRRGQEARLRCSPMKGHSHVYWYRQLPEEGLKFMVYLQKENIIDESGMPKERFSAEFPKEGPSILRIQQVVRGDSAAYFCASSPQTGAVEKLFFGSGTQLSVL.

This clonotype was seen many times. V is TRBV6-2 or TRBV6-3 and J is TRBJ1-5, with 9 bases identical to TRBD1. This CDR3 contains 13 residues. V shed 6 bases, J shed 4 bases, and the junction held 1 base outside the gene matches. Germline V gene lookup returns CDR1 MNHEY and CDR2 SVGEGT. The CDR3 loop reads CASRGTGNQPQHF. In DNA form, the CDR3 reads TGTGCCAGCAGGGGGACAGGGAATCAGCCCCAGCATTTT.

Comment on this clonotype: This may be a read error: a much more frequent sequence differs by one nucleotide. The chain joins TRBV11-2 to TRBJ2-7; the D is unclear. In germline, CDR1 is SGHAT, CDR2 FQNNGV. The germline V and J ends were trimmed by 0 bases and 3 bases, with 3 bases remaining between them. The CDR3 covers 12 residues. Written as DNA, the CDR3 is TGTGCCAGCAGCTTAGAGAACTACGAGCAGTACTTC. It is translated as CASSLENYEQYF.

This chain links TRBV7-8 with TRBJ2-7, with D perhaps matching TRBD1 (6 bases). Germline V gene lookup returns CDR1 SGHVS and CDR2 FQNEAQ. This CDR3 has 14 residues. V gave up 4 bases and J gave up 0 bases, with 10 bases separating them. CDR3 sequence (DNA): TGTGCCAGCAGCTCTACAGGGAGCTCCTACGAGCAGTACTTC. Protein: CASSSTGSSYEQYF. The complete variable domain, with remaining parts taken from reference TRBV7-8 and TRBJ2-7, reads GAGVSQSPRYKVAKRGQDVALRCDPISGHVSLFWYQQALGQGPEFLTYFQNEAQLDKSGLPSDRFFAERPEGSVSTLKIQRTQQEDSAVYLCASSSTGSSYEQYFGPGTRLTVT.

This clonotype was seen repeatedly, ten times or more. The chain links TRBV6-2 or TRBV6-3 to TRBJ2-7; D might be TRBD1 (5 bases). The CDR3 consists of 14 residues. The V end lost 5 bases, the J end lost 0 bases, and 11 bases lay between the germline ends. The germline V gene encodes CDR1 MNHEY and CDR2 SVGEGT. The DNA of the CDR3 is TGTGCCAGCAGTAACAGACAGAGCTCCTACGAGCAGTACTTC. Protein product: CASSNRQSSYEQYF.

This clonotype was recorded at least ten times. The rearrangement joins TRBV7-6 to TRBJ2-5; 9 bases line up with TRBD1. Looked up from germline, CDR1 is SGHVS and CDR2 is FNYEAQ. V dropped 4 bases and J dropped 5; count of bases not matched to a gene: 2. The CDR3 extends over 13 amino acids. The CDR3: CASSYRGHETQYF. CDR3 DNA sequence: TGTGCCAGCAGCTACAGGGGGCACGAGACCCAGTACTTC.

To note about this clonotype: One end of the junction does not line up with germline, which may come from a read error. The genes are TRBV6-2 or TRBV6-3 and TRBJ1-1, with D hard to call. CDR1 is MNHEY and CDR2 is SVGEGT in the germline V gene. This CDR3 is 13 amino acids long. CDR3 nucleotide sequence: TGTGCCAGCAGCCGACACCAGAACCCTGAAGCTTTCTTT. Protein: CASSRHQNPEAFF.

The chain employs TRBV20-1 and TRBJ2-3; D call uncertain. V lost 0 bases and J 1 base, leaving 11 bases between the germline ends. The length of the CDR3 is 15 residues. Germline values: CDR1 DFQATT, CDR2 SNEGSKA (reference sequence). CDR3: CSARDATLGTDTQYF. CDR3 nucleotide sequence: TGCAGTGCTAGAGATGCAACGCTAGGCACAGATACGCAGTATTTT.

The gene calls are TRBV24-1 and TRBJ1-2; D ambiguous. Germline V gene lookup returns CDR1 KGHDR and CDR2 SFDVKD. The V end was cut by 3 bases, the J end by 0 bases, with 4 bases between. This CDR3 contains 13 residues. CDR3: CATSDPANYGYTF. The DNA of the CDR3 is TGTGCCACCAGTGATCCCGCTAACTATGGCTACACCTTC.

In this sample, this clonotype turned up many times. This sequence joins TRBV13 and TRBJ2-7; 10 nucleotides match TRBD2. Per germline, CDR1 PRHDT and CDR2 FYEKMQ (reference sequence). V lost 8 bases, J lost 6 bases, and 16 bases stayed unmatched. The CDR3 extends over 16 amino acids. The CDR3 nucleotides read TGTGCCAGCGCATACACCACAGCGGGAGGGCCGCGCGAGCAGTACTTC. Amino acids: CASAYTTAGGPREQYF.

This clonotype appeared a few times. This chain uses TRBV6-2 or TRBV6-3 with TRBJ1-1; the match to TRBD1 covers 10 bases. The CDR3 contains 15 residues. Losses at the gene ends were 7 bases for V and 5 bases for J; bases not matched to a gene: 10. CDR1 MNHEY and CDR2 SVGEGT come from the germline V gene. The CDR3 reads CASIRQGAKGTEAFF. The CDR3 DNA follows: TGTGCCAGCATCAGACAGGGGGCGAAGGGGACTGAAGCTTTCTTT.

By share, this clonotype ranks as medium-sized. The chain couples TRBV10-3 to TRBJ2-5; D is uncertain. The CDR3 runs to 14 residues. V lost 0 bases and J lost 4, with 9 bases in between. Germline CDR1 is ENHRY and CDR2 is SYGVKD. In DNA form, the CDR3 reads TGTGCCATCAGTGAGTCGAACTGGGGAGAGACCCAGTACTTC. Translating it yields CAISESNWGETQYF.

The CDR3 coding sequence is TGTGCCAGCAGCATCCGACACAGGTTAGCTAACTATGGCTACACCTTC. Its protein product is CASSIRHRLANYGYTF. This rearrangement joins TRBV21-1 to TRBJ1-2. TRBV21-1 is described as a pseudogene. The CDR3 covers 16 residues.

This clonotype was seen many times. The gene calls are TRBV2 and TRBJ2-2; maybe TRBD2 (5 bases). This CDR3 region has 13 residues. Germline loops: CDR1 SNHLY, CDR2 FYNNEI. Trimming pared 8 bases from V and 1 base from J, leaving 8 bases between. The CDR3 DNA follows: TGTGCCAGCGCAGGACTGAACACCGGGGAGCTGTTTTTT. As protein: CASAGLNTGELFF.

In this sample, this clonotype is medium-sized. The chain links TRBV12-3 or TRBV12-4 to TRBJ2-7, with TRBD2 as a possible D gene (5 bases). Trimming removed 3 bases at V and 4 bases at J, with 10 bases between. The CDR3 spans 13 residues. The CDR3 here is CASSFRRDYEQYF. In DNA form, the CDR3 reads TGTGCCAGCAGTTTCCGACGGGATTACGAGCAGTACTTC.

The table lists this clonotype with a few counts. The chain employs TRBV20-1 and TRBJ1-5; D unresolved. The CDR3 is 14 residues long. The germline V and J ends were trimmed by 0 bases and 2 bases, with 8 bases remaining between them. Germline V gene sequence: CDR1 DFQATT, CDR2 SNEGSKA (reference sequence). The CDR3 DNA follows: TGCAGTGCTAGAGATCGGCGCGGCAATCAGCCCCAGCATTTT. Protein product: CSARDRRGNQPQHF.